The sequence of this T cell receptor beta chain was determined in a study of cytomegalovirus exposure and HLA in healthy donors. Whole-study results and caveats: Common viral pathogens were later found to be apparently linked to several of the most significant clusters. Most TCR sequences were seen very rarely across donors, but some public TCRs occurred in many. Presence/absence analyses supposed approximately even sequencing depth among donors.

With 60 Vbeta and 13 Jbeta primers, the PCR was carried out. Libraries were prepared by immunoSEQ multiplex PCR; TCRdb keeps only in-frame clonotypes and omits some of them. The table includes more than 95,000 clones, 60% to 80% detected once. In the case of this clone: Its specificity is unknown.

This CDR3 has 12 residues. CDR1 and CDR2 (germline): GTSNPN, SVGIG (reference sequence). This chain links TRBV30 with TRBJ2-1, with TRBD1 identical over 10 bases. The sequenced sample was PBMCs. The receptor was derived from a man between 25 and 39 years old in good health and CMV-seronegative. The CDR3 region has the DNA TGTGCGAGGGACAGGGGTACAGGTGAGCAGTTCTTC. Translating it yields CARDRGTGEQFF.